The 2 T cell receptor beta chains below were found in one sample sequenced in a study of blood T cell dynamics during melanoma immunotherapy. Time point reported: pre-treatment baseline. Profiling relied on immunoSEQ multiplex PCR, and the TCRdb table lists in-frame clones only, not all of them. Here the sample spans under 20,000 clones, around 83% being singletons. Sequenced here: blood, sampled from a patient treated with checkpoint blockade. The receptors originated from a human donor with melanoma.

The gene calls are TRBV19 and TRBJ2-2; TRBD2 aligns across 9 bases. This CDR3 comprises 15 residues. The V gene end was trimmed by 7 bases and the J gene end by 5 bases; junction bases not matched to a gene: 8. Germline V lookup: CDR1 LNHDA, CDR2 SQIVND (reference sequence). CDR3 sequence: CASTLAGVGTGELFF. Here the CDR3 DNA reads TGTGCCAGTACCTTAGCGGGAGTGGGGACCGGGGAGCTGTTTTTT.

CDR3: CASSQDLFSLREPQETQYF. CDR3 sequence (DNA): TGTGCCAGCAGCCAAGATCTTTTCTCCTTGCGGGAACCCCAAGAGACCCAGTACTTC. This chain joins TRBV14 and TRBJ2-5; TRBD2 might be the D (6 bases). Trimming removed 0 bases from V and 1 base from J, with 21 bases in between. Germline CDR1 reads SGHDN; CDR2 reads FVKESK. The CDR3 loop spans 19 amino acids. Complete variable domain (other parts from reference TRBV14 and TRBJ2-5): EAGVTQFPSHSVIEKGQTVTLRCDPISGHDNLYWYRRVMGKEIKFLLHFVKESKQDESGMPNNRFLAERTGGTYSTLKVQPAELEDSGVYFCASSQDLFSLREPQETQYFGPGTRLLVL.